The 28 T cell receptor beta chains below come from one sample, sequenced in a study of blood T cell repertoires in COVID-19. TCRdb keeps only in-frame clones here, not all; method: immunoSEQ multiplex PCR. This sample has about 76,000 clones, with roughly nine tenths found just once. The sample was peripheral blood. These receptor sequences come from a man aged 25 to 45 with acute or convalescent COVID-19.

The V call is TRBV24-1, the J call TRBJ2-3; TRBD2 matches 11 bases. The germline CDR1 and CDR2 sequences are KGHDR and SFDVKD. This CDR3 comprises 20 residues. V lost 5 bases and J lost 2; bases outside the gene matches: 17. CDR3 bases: TGTGCCACCAGTGGACACGGGACAGGGACTAGCGGACGGGCCACAGATACGCAGTATTTT. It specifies CATSGHGTGTSGRATDTQYF.

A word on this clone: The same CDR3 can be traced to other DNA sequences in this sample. DNA of the CDR3: TGTGCCTGGAGTGTCTCGGGGTTTCAAGAGACCCAGTACTTC. Its protein is CAWSVSGFQETQYF. The chain couples TRBV30 to TRBJ2-5; perhaps TRBD2 as D (5 bases). This CDR3 spans 14 amino acids. Trimming left V 0 bases short and J 2 bases short, with 10 bases between. From germline, CDR1 is GTSNPN and CDR2 SVGIG (reference sequence).

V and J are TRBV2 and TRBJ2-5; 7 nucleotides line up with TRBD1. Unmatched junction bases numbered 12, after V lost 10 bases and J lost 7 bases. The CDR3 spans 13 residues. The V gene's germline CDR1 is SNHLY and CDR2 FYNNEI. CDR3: CATTDRVSGTQYF. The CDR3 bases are TGTGCCACTACTGACAGGGTGAGCGGGACCCAGTACTTC.

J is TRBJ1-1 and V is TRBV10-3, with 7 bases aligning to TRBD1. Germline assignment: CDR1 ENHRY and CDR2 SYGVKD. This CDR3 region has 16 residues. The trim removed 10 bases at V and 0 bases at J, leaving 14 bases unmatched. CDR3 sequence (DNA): TGTGCCACCTCAGGGGGACATCTGGGGATGAACACTGAAGCTTTCTTT. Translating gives CATSGGHLGMNTEAFF.

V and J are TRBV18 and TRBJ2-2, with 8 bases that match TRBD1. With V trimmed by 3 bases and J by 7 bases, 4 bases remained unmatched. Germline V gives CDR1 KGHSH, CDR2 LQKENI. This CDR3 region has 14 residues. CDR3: CASSPTGASGELFF. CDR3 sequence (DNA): TGTGCCAGCTCACCGACAGGGGCTAGCGGGGAGCTGTTTTTT. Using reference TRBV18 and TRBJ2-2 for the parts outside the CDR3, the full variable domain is NAGVMQNPRHLVRRRGQEARLRCSPMKGHSHVYWYRQLPEEGLKFMVYLQKENIIDESGMPKERFSAEFPKEGPSILRIQQVVRGDSAAYFCASSPTGASGELFFGEGSRLTVL.

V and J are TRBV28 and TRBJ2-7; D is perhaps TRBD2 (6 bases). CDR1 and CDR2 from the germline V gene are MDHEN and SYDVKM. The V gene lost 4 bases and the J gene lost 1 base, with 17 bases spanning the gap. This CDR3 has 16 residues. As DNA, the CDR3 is TGTGCCAGCAGTTCCCTATTGGAGGGAATATCCTACGAGCAGTACTTC. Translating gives CASSSLLEGISYEQYF.

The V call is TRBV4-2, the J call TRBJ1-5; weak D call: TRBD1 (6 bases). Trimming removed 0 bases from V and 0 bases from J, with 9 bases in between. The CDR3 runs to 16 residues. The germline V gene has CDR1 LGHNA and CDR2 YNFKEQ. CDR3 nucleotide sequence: TGTGCCAGCAGCCAAGAGGGGACAAATAGCAATCAGCCCCAGCATTTT. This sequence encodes CASSQEGTNSNQPQHF.

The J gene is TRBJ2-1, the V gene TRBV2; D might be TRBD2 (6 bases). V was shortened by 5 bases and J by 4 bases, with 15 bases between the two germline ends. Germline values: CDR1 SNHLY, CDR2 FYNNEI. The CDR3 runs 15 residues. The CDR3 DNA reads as TGTGCCAGCAGTTATGGGACTGCGGGTTACAATGAGCAGTTCTTC. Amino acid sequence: CASSYGTAGYNEQFF.

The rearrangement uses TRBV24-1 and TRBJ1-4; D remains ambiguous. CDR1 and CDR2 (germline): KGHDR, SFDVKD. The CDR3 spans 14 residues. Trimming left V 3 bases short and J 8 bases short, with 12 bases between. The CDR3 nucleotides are TGTGCCACCAGTGATGGGAGGGAAGGGGAAAAACTGTTTTTT. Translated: CATSDGREGEKLFF.

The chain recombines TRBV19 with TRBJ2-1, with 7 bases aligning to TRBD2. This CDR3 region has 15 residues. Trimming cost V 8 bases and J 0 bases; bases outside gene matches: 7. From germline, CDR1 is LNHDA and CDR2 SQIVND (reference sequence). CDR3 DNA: TGTGCCAGTTCCCTAGCGGAGGGCTCCTACAATGAGCAGTTCTTC. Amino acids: CASSLAEGSYNEQFF. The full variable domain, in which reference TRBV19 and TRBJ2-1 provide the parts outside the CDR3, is DGGITQSPKYLFRKEGQNVTLSCEQNLNHDAMYWYRQDPGQGLRLIYYSQIVNDFQKGDIAEGYSVSREKKESFPLTVTSAQKNPTAFYLCASSLAEGSYNEQFFGPGTRLTVL.

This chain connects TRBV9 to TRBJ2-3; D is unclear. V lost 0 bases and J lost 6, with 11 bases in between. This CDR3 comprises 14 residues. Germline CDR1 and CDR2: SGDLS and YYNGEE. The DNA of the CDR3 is TGTGCCAGCAGCGTAGAGTTAGCCTTGGATACGCAGTATTTT. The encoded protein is CASSVELALDTQYF.

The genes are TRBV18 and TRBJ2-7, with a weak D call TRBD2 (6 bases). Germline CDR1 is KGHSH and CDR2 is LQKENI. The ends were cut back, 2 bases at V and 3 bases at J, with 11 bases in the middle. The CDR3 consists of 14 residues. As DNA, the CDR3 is TGTGCCAGCTCACCAGGTAGCGGAAACTACGAGCAGTACTTC. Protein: CASSPGSGNYEQYF.

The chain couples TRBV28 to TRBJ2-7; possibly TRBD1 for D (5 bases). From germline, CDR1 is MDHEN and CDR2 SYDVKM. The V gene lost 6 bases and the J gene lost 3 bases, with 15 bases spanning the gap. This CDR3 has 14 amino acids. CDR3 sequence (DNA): TGTGCCAGCAGCCCGGACAACTTCCTCTACGAGCAGTACTTC. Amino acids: CASSPDNFLYEQYF.

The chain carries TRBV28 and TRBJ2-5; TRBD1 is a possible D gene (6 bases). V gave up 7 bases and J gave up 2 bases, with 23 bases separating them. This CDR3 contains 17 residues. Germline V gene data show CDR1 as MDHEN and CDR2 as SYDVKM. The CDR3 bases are TGTGCCAGCACCCCCCGGGACATACTACCCGGGCAAGAGACCCAGTACTTC. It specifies CASTPRDILPGQETQYF.

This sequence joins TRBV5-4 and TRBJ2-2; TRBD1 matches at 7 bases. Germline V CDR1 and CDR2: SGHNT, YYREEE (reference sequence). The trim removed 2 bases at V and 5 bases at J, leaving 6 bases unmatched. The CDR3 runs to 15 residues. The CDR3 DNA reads TGTGCCAGCAGCTTTACAGGGGTCGCAACCGGGGAGCTGTTTTTT. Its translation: CASSFTGVATGELFF.

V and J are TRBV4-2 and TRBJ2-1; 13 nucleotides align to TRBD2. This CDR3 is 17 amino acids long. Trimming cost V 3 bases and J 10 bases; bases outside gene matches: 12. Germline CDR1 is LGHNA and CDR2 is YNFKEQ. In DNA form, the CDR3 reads TGTGCCAGCAGCCAGGTTGGGACTAGCGGGAAAGGAGGGGAGCAGTTCTTC. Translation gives CASSQVGTSGKGGEQFF.

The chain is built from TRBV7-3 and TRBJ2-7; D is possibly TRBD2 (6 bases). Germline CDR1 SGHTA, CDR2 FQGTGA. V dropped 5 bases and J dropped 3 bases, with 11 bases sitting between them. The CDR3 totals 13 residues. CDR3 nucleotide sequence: TGTGCCAGCAGCCCGGGGACTTTCTACGAGCAGTACTTC. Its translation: CASSPGTFYEQYF.

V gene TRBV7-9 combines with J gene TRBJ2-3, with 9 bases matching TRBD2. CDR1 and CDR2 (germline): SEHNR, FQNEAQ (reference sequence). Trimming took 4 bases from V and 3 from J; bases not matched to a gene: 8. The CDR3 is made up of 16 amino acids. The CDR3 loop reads CASSSPLAGFTDTQYF. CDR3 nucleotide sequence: TGTGCCAGCAGCTCCCCCCTAGCGGGATTTACAGATACGCAGTATTTT.

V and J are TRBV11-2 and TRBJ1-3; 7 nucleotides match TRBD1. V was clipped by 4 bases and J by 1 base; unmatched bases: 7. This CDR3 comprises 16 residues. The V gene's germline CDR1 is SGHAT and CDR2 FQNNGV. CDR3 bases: TGTGCCAGCAGCTCCAGACAGGGACGGTCTGGAAACACCATATATTTT. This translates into CASSSRQGRSGNTIYF. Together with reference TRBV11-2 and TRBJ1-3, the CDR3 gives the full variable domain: EAGVAQSPRYKIIEKRQSVAFWCNPISGHATLYWYQQILGQGPKLLIQFQNNGVVDDSQLPKDRFSAERLKGVDSTLKIQPAKLEDSAVYLCASSSRQGRSGNTIYFGEGSWLTVV.

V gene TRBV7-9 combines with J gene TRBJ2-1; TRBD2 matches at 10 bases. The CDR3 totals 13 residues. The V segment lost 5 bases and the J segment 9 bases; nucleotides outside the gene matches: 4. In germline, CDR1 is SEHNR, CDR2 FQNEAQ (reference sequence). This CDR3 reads CASSQLAGTEQFF. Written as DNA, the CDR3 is TGTGCCAGCAGCCAACTAGCGGGGACTGAGCAGTTCTTC.

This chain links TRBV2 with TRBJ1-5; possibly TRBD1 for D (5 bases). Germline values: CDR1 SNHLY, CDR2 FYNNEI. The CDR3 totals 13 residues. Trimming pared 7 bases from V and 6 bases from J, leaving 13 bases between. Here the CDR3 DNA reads TGTGCCAGCACTAAAGGGGTAGGTCAGCCCCAGCATTTT. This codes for CASTKGVGQPQHF.

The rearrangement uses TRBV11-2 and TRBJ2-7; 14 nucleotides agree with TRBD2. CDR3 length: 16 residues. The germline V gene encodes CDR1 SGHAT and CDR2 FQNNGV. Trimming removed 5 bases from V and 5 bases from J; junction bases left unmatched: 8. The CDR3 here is CASSPTRLAGGDEQYF. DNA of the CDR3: TGTGCCAGCAGCCCTACCAGACTAGCGGGAGGGGACGAGCAGTACTTC.

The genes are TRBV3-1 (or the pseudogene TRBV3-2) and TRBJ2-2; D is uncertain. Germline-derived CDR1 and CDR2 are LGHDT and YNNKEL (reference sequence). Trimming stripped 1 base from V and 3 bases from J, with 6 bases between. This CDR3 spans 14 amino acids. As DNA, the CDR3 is TGTGCCAGCAGCCAAGGAGTTTACACCGGGGAGCTGTTTTTT. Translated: CASSQGVYTGELFF.

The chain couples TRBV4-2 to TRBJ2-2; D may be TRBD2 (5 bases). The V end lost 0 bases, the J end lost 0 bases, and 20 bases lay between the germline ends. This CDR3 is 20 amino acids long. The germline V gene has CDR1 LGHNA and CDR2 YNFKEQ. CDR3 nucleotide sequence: TGTGCCAGCAGCCAAGATATTCGTGGTGGCCCGGGGACGAACACCGGGGAGCTGTTTTTT. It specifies CASSQDIRGGPGTNTGELFF.

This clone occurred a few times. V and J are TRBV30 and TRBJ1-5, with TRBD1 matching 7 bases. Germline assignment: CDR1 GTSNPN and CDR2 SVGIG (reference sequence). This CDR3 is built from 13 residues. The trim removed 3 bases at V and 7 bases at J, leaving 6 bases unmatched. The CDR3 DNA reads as TGTGCCTGGAGCACGACAGGGAAGCAGCCCCAGCATTTT. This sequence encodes CAWSTTGKQPQHF.

Here the CDR3 reads CASSNRGSVYGYTF. CDR3 bases: TGCGCCAGCAGCAACAGGGGGAGCGTCTATGGCTACACCTTC. V gene TRBV5-1 combines with J gene TRBJ1-2; TRBD1 matches 8 bases. Trimming at V came to 4 bases and at J to 4 bases, leaving 6 bases not matched to a gene. Looked up from germline, CDR1 is SGHRS and CDR2 is YFSETQ. The length of the CDR3 is 14 residues.

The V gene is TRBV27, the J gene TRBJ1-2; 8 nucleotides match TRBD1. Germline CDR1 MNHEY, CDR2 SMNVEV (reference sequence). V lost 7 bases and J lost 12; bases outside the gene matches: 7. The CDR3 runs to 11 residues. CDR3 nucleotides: TGTGCCAGCATCCACCAGGGGGCGCACACCTTC. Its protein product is CASIHQGAHTF.

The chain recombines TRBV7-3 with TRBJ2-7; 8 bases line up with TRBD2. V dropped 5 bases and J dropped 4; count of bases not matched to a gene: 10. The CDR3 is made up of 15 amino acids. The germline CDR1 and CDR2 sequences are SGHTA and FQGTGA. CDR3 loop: CASSVKPGGLYEQYF. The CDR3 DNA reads TGTGCCAGCAGCGTTAAGCCGGGAGGGCTATACGAGCAGTACTTC.